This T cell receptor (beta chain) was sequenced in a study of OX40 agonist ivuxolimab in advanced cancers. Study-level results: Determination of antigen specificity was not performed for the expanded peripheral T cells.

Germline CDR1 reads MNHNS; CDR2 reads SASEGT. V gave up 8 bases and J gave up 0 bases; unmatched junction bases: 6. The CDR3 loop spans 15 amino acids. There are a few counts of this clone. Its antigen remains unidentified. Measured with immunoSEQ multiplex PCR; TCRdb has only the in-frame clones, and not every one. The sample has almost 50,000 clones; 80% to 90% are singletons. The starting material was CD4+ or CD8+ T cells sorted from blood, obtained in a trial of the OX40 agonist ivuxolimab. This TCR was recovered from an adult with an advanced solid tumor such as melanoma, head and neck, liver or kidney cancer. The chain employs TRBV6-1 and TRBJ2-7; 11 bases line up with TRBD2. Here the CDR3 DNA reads TGTGCCAGCGGTAGCGGGAGGGCCGTCTCCTACGAGCAGTACTTC. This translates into CASGSGRAVSYEQYF.